The 14 T cell receptor beta chains given below trace back to one sample, sequenced in a study of cytomegalovirus exposure and HLA in healthy donors. Assay used: immunoSEQ multiplex PCR; TCRdb lists only in-frame clones, some missing. Here the sample spans about 330,000 clones, roughly 88% being singletons. Sequenced input: PBMCs. The receptors shown here come from a woman younger than 30 in good health and CMV-seronegative.

The rearrangement links TRBV29-1 to TRBJ2-7; no firm D call. Germline assignment: CDR1 SQVTM and CDR2 ANQGSEA. CDR3 length equals 13 residues. Trimming removed 0 bases at V and 8 bases at J, with 14 bases between. CDR3 loop: CSVEDLAQAQQYF. The CDR3 DNA is TGCAGCGTTGAAGATCTTGCCCAGGCCCAGCAGTACTTC.

V usage is TRBV10-2 and J usage is TRBJ2-7; D perhaps matches TRBD1 (5 bases). This CDR3 has 14 amino acids. Germline V CDR1 and CDR2: WSHSY, SAAADI. V was trimmed by 3 bases and J by 1 base, leaving 10 bases between them. The CDR3 DNA reads TGCGCCAGCAGTGAAGACAGCAGGTCCTACGAGCAGTACTTC. It is translated as CASSEDSRSYEQYF.

V is TRBV4-2 and J is TRBJ1-2; 9 bases are shared with TRBD1. CDR1 and CDR2 (germline): LGHNA, YNFKEQ. CDR3 length: 17 residues. V dropped 0 bases and J dropped 6; count of bases not matched to a gene: 11. The CDR3 DNA reads as TGTGCCAGCAGCCAAGAGGATACAGGGGGCCGTAGAGATGGCTACACCTTC. As protein: CASSQEDTGGRRDGYTF.

The chain couples TRBV9 to TRBJ2-1; D call uncertain. The CDR3 covers 13 residues. Between the trimmed V and J ends, which lost 1 base and 4 bases, there was a span of 6 bases. Germline-derived CDR1 and CDR2 are SGDLS and YYNGEE. The CDR3 loop is CASSVSPYNEQFF. CDR3 in DNA: TGTGCCAGCAGCGTAAGCCCATACAATGAGCAGTTCTTC.

The chain uses TRBV27 and TRBJ2-5; the D gene is possibly TRBD2 (5 bases). The CDR3 is made up of 11 amino acids. V was shortened by 8 bases and J by 7 bases, with 11 bases between the two germline ends. Germline V gene sequence: CDR1 MNHEY, CDR2 SMNVEV (reference sequence). Here the CDR3 reads CASGERTTQYF. For the CDR3, the DNA is TGTGCCAGCGGGGAGAGGACGACCCAGTACTTC.

The chain joins TRBV20-1 to TRBJ1-1; unclear D gene. CDR1 DFQATT and CDR2 SNEGSKA come from the germline V gene (reference sequence). V lost 1 base to trimming and J lost 6 bases, with 6 bases between them. The CDR3 spans 11 residues. CDR3 amino acids: CSARGGPEAFF. The CDR3 DNA is TGCAGTGCTAGAGGCGGGCCTGAAGCTTTCTTT.

This clone was observed once. The chain uses TRBV4-3 and TRBJ2-2, with 8 bases fitting TRBD1. Germline loops: CDR1 LGHNA, CDR2 YSLEER. The CDR3 is 15 residues long. With V trimmed by 1 base and J by 4 bases, 2 bases remained unmatched. CDR3 residues: CASSQAQGVTGELFF. The CDR3 nucleotides read TGCGCCAGCAGCCAAGCACAGGGGGTCACCGGGGAGCTGTTTTTT.

CDR3 nucleotide sequence: TGTGCCAGCAGTGATATTGGGGGGCGGGAGGTCGCCTACGAGCAGTACTTC. It codes for CASSDIGGREVAYEQYF. This rearrangement joins TRBV6-1 to TRBJ2-7; the match to TRBD2 covers 8 bases. Per germline, CDR1 MNHNS and CDR2 SASEGT. The V and J ends lost 3 bases and 2 bases, in that order; junction bases with no gene match: 12. The CDR3 runs to 17 residues.

This clone was counted a few times. V gene TRBV11-2 combines with J gene TRBJ1-5, with 9 bases lining up with TRBD1. The CDR3 is made up of 13 amino acids. Germline CDR1 SGHAT, CDR2 FQNNGV. The junction had 2 bases not matched to a gene; V was cut back by 5 bases and J by 6 bases. CDR3 amino acids: CASSMDRGQPQHF. The CDR3 nucleotides are TGTGCCAGCAGCATGGACAGGGGTCAGCCCCAGCATTTT.

V usage is TRBV7-2 and J usage is TRBJ2-1, with D maybe TRBD1 (5 bases). Trimming removed 4 bases from V and 9 bases from J, with 10 bases in between. CDR1 is SGHTA and CDR2 is FQGNSA in the germline V gene. CDR3 length: 12 amino acids. CDR3 loop: CASSYTGGEQFF. As DNA, the CDR3 is TGTGCCAGCAGCTACACAGGCGGTGAGCAGTTCTTC.

The V gene is TRBV9, the J gene TRBJ1-1, with D maybe TRBD1 (6 bases). The V gene lost 4 bases and the J gene lost 3 bases, with 19 bases spanning the gap. Germline V CDR1 and CDR2: SGDLS, YYNGEE. The CDR3 has 16 amino acids. The CDR3 sequence is CASSSRQGSWDTEAFF. In nucleotides, the CDR3 is TGTGCCAGCAGCTCCCGGCAGGGGTCCTGGGACACTGAAGCTTTCTTT. The entire variable domain, with the rest obtained from reference TRBV9 and TRBJ1-1, is as follows: DSGVTQTPKHLITATGQRVTLRCSPRSGDLSVYWYQQSLDQGLQFLIQYYNGEERAKGNILERFSAQQFPDLHSELNLSSLELGDSALYFCASSSRQGSWDTEAFFGQGTRLTVV.

V gene TRBV7-3 combines with J gene TRBJ2-1; 13 nucleotides line up with TRBD2. CDR1 and CDR2 from the germline V gene are SGHTA and FQGTGA. The length of the CDR3 is 16 residues. J lost 8 bases, V lost 5 bases, and 9 bases had no gene match. The CDR3, as DNA: TGTGCCAGCAGCCGCGAGACTAGCGGGAGGATGGATGAGCAGTTCTTC. Its translation is CASSRETSGRMDEQFF.

The V gene is TRBV4-1, the J gene TRBJ2-5; D might be TRBD2 (6 bases). From germline, CDR1 is MGHRA and CDR2 YSYEKL. This CDR3 is built from 15 residues. V dropped 3 bases and J dropped 4 bases, with 15 bases sitting between them. The DNA of the CDR3 is TGCGCCAGCAGCCACCGGGCGGAGGGGTCAGAGACCCAGTACTTC. Translated, it gives CASSHRAEGSETQYF.

V usage is TRBV28 and J usage is TRBJ1-5; 7 bases are a match to TRBD1. The length of the CDR3 is 17 residues. Germline CDR1 MDHEN, CDR2 SYDVKM. The V and J ends lost 4 bases and 0 bases, in that order; junction bases with no gene match: 9. In DNA, the CDR3 is TGTGCCAGCAGTTCCAACCACGGACAGGCTAGCAATCAGCCCCAGCATTTT. Translation gives CASSSNHGQASNQPQHF.